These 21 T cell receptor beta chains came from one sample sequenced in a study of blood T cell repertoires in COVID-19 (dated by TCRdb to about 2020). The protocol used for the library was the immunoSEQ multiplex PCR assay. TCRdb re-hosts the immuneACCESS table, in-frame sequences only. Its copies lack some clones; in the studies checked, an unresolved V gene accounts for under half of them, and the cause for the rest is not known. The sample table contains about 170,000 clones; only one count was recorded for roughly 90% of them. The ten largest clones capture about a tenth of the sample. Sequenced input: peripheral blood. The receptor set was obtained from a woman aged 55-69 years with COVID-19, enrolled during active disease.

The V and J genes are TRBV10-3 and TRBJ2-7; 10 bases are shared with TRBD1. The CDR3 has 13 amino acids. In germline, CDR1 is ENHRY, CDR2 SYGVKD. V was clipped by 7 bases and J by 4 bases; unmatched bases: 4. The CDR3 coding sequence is TGTGCCATCAACCGGGACAGGGGTTACGAGCAGTACTTC. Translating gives CAINRDRGYEQYF.

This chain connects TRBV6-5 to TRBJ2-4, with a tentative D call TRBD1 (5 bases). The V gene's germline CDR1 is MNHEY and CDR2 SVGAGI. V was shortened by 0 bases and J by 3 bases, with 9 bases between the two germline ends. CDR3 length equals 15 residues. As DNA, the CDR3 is TGTGCCAGCAGTTACTCGCAGGGCCGCAAAAACATTCAGTACTTC. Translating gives CASSYSQGRKNIQYF.

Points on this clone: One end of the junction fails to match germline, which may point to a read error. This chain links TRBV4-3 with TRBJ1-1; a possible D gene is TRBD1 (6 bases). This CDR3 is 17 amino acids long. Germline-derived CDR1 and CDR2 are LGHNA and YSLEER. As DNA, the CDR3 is TGCGCCAGCAGCCAAGCAGTAAGGGGGTTGGGGAACCCTGAAGCTTTCTTT. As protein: CASSQAVRGLGNPEAFF.

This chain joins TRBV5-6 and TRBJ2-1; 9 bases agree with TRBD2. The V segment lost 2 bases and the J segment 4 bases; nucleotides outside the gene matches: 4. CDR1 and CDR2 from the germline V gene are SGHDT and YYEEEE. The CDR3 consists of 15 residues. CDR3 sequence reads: CASSFSGSVYNEQFF. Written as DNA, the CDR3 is TGTGCCAGCAGCTTTAGCGGGAGTGTTTACAATGAGCAGTTCTTC. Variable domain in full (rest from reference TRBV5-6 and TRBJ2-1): DAGVTQSPTHLIKTRGQQVTLRCSPKSGHDTVSWYQQALGQGPQFIFQYYEEEERQRGNFPDRFSGHQFPNYSSELNVNALLLGDSALYLCASSFSGSVYNEQFFGPGTRLTVL.

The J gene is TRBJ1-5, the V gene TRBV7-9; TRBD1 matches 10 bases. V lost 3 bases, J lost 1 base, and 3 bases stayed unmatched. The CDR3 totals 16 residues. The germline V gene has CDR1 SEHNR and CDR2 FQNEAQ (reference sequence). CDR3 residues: CASSFGDRGSNQPQHF. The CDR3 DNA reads TGTGCCAGCAGCTTCGGGGACAGGGGAAGCAATCAGCCCCAGCATTTT.

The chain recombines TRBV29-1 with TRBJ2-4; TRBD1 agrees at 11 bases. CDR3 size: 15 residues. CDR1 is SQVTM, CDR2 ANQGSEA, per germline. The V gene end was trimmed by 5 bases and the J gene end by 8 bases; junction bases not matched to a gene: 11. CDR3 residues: CSVPGPGQGVDIQYF. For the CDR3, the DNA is TGCAGCGTTCCCGGACCGGGACAGGGGGTGGACATTCAGTACTTC.

CDR3 loop: CASSPRWNTEAFF. The CDR3 nucleotides are TGTGCCAGCAGTCCCCGGTGGAACACTGAAGCTTTCTTT. This sequence joins TRBV12-3 or TRBV12-4 and TRBJ1-1; D gene unclear. The CDR3 totals 13 residues. V gave up 5 bases and J gave up 1 base, with 8 bases separating them.

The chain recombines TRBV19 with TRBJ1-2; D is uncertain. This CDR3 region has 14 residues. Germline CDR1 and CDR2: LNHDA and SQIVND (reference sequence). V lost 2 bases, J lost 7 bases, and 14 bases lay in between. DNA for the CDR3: TGTGCCAGTAGTATAATCGGGTTCGGGTTTGGCTACACCTTC. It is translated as CASSIIGFGFGYTF.

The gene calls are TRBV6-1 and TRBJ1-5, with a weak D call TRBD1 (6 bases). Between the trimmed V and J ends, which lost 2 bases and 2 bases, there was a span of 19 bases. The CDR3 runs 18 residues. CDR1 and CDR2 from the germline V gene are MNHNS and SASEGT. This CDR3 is CASSEKVWGRRGNQPQHF. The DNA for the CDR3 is TGTGCCAGCAGTGAAAAAGTGTGGGGGCGCCGAGGCAATCAGCCCCAGCATTTT.

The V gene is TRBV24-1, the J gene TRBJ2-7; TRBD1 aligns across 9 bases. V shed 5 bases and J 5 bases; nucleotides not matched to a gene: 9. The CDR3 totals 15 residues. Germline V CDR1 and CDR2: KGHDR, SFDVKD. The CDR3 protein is CATSGPGQGRNEQYF. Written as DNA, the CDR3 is TGTGCCACCAGTGGCCCGGGACAGGGCCGGAACGAGCAGTACTTC.

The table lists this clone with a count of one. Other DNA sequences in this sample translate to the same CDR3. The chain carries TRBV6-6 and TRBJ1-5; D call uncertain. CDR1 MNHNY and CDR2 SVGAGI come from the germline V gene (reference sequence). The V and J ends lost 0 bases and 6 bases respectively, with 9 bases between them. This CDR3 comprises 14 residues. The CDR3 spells CASSYSLGGQPQHF. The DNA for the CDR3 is TGTGCCAGCAGTTACTCGCTAGGAGGTCAGCCCCAGCATTTT.

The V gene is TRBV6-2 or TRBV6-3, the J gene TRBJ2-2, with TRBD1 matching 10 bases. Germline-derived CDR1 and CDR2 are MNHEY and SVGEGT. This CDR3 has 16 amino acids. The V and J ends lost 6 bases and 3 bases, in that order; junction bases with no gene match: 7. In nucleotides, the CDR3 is TGTGCCAGCAGCTCCGACAGGGGGCAGGACACCGGGGAGCTGTTTTTT. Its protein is CASSSDRGQDTGELFF.

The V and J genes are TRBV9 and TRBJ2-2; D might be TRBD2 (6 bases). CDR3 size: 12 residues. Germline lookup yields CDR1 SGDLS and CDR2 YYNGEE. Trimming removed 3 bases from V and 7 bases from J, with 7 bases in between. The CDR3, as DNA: TGTGCCAGCAGCGCTAGCGTCGGGGAGCTGTTTTTT. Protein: CASSASVGELFF.

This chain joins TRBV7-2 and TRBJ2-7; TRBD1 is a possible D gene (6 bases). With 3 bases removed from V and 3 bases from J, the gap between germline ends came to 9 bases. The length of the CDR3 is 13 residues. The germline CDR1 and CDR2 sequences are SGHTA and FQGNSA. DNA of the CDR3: TGTGCCAGCAGCTTCCGGGACAACTACGAGCAGTACTTC. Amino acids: CASSFRDNYEQYF.

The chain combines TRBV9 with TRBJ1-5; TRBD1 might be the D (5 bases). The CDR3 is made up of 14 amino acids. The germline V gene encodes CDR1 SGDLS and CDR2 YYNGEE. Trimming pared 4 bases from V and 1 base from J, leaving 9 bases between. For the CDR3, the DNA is TGTGCCAGCAGCCCAGGGCAGAGCAATCAGCCCCAGCATTTT. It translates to CASSPGQSNQPQHF.

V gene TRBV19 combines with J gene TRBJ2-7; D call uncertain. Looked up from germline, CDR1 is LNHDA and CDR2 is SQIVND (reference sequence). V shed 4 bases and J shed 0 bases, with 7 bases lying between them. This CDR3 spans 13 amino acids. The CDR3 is CASSKTGSYEQYF. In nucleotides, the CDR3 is TGTGCCAGTAGTAAGACTGGCTCCTACGAGCAGTACTTC.

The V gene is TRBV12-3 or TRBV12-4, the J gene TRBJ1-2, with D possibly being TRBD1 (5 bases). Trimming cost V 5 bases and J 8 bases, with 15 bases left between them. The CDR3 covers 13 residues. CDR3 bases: TGTGCCAGCAGTCCAGTCCAGGGTTCGGGCTACACCTTC. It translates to CASSPVQGSGYTF.

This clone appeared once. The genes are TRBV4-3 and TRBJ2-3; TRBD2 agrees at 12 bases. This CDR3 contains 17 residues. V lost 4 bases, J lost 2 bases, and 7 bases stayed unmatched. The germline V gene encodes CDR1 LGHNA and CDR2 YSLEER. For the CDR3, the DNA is TGCGCCAGCAGCCGATCTAGCGGGAGGGTACCCACAGATACGCAGTATTTT. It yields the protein CASSRSSGRVPTDTQYF.

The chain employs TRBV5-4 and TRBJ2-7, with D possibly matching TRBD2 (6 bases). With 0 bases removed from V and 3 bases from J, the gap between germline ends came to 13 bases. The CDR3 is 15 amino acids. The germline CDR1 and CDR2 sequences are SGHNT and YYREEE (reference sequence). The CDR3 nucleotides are TGTGCCAGCAGCTTGGGGGGAGGAATACTCTACGAGCAGTACTTC. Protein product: CASSLGGGILYEQYF.

The CDR3 DNA follows: TGTGCCAGTAGTATAGCCCGATTCGGGGGCAATGAGCAGTTCTTC. Protein: CASSIARFGGNEQFF. The rearrangement uses TRBV19 and TRBJ2-1, with a possible D match to TRBD2 (6 bases). Germline V gene sequence: CDR1 LNHDA, CDR2 SQIVND (reference sequence). Between the trimmed V and J ends, which lost 1 base and 6 bases, there was a span of 13 bases. This CDR3 comprises 15 residues.

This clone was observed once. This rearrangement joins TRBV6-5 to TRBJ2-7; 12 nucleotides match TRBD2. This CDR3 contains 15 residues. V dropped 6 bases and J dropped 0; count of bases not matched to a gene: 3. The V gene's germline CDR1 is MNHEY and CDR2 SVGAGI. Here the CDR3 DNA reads TGTGCCAGCAGGCTAGCGGGAGGGCCCTCCTACGAGCAGTACTTC. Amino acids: CASRLAGGPSYEQYF.